The 15 T cell receptor beta chains reported below all come from one sample, sequenced in a study of T cells in women clearing cervical HPV infection (dated by TCRdb to the late 2010s). The method behind the library was the immunoSEQ multiplex PCR assay. Entries here come from immuneACCESS through TCRdb and include only in-frame sequences with V and J called. Some clones fail to appear in such tables; in the studies checked, an unresolved V gene covers under half of the shortfall, and the cause of the remainder is unknown. For this sample, the table gives about 31,000 clones. The ten largest clonotypes hold approximately 3% of the sample. Input material: blood buffy coat. Source of these receptors: a woman between 18 and 75 years old with a cervical HPV16 infection that either progressed to CIN3+ or cleared (not recorded which).

Remarks on this clone: The CDR3 end falls 3 residues outside the read, so it is completed with the germline J gene. The V gene is TRBV12-3 or TRBV12-4, the J gene TRBJ2-2, with a weak D call TRBD2 (6 bases). The germline V and J ends were trimmed by 8 bases and 0 bases, with 13 bases remaining between them. The CDR3 contains 15 residues. The covered CDR3 bases are TGTGCCAGCGGGGCGGGGCTCTCGAACACCGGGGAG. It codes for CASGAGLSNTGE. The complete CDR3 protein is CASGAGLSNTGELFF.

As to this clone: The read halts 3 residues ahead of the CDR3 end, with the missing end drawn from the germline J gene. The chain carries TRBV2 and TRBJ2-3, with 8 bases aligning to TRBD2. Losses at the gene ends were 9 bases for V and 0 bases for J; bases not matched to a gene: 11. The CDR3 spans 16 residues. Germline values: CDR1 SNHLY, CDR2 FYNNEI. CDR3 DNA (partial): TGTGCCAGTACAAAATTTGGGACTAGTAGCACAGATACG. It is translated as CASTKFGTSSTDT. The whole CDR3 is CASTKFGTSSTDTQYF.

A word on this clone: The CDR3 end lies 3 residues beyond the end of the read and is filled in from the germline J gene. The V and J genes are TRBV11-2 and TRBJ1-1; the D gene is possibly TRBD1 (5 bases). Germline V lookup: CDR1 SGHAT, CDR2 FQNNGV. The CDR3 length is 13 residues. The CDR3 sequence is CASSPHGGLVAFF. Partial CDR3 DNA: TGTGCCAGCAGCCCCCACGGGGGTTTAGTA.

Of note for this clone: The missing CDR3 end, 3 residues past where the read stops, is filled in from the germline J gene. The rearrangement links TRBV18 to TRBJ1-1; D remains ambiguous. Germline CDR1 and CDR2: KGHSH and LQKENI. The CDR3 totals 17 residues. The DNA read from the CDR3 is TGTGCCAGCCCCCCAGTTCACCGCGCGGGGTTGAAAGAGACA. Amino acids: CASPPVHRAGLKET. The CDR3 in full is CASPPVHRAGLKETAFF.

Comment on this clone: Sequencing ends 3 residues short of the CDR3 end; the germline J gene provides the rest. The V call is TRBV23-1, the J call TRBJ1-4, with no clear D. TRBV23-1 is classed as an ORF, of uncertain function. The CDR3 has 16 residues. The ends were cut back, 7 bases at V and 4 bases at J, with 19 bases in the middle. The CDR3 here is CASTRICGDHNEKLFF. CDR3 bases read: TGCGCCAGCACCCGAATTTGCGGGGATCATAATGAAAAA.

In regard to this clone: One junction end does not reproduce the germline sequence, and a read error may be involved. The read ends 3 residues shy of where the CDR3 ends; the end is completed using the germline J gene. This CDR3 is also generated by other DNA sequences in the sample. The chain has TRBV7-2 and TRBJ1-3; 7 bases map to TRBD1. Germline V gene data show CDR1 as SGHTA and CDR2 as FQGNSA. This CDR3 is 14 amino acids long. The chain's CDR3 is CASSGTVSGNTIYF. CDR3 bases read: TGTGCCAGCAGCGGGACAGTCTCTGGAAACACA.

To note about this clone: The read gets to within 3 residues of the CDR3 end, and the germline J gene fills in the rest. This chain uses TRBV7-6 with TRBJ1-5; tentatively, D is TRBD1 (6 bases). V was cut by 4 bases and J by 6 bases, with 16 bases left in between. The germline CDR1 and CDR2 sequences are SGHVS and FNYEAQ. The CDR3 length is 15 residues. Partial CDR3 DNA: TGTGCCAGCAGCTCGACGTCAGGGGTAGGTCAGCCC. The encoded protein is CASSSTSGVGQP. The entire CDR3 protein reads CASSSTSGVGQPQHF.

Worth noting for this clone: The read halts 3 residues ahead of the CDR3 end, with the missing end drawn from the germline J gene. The chain joins TRBV5-6 to TRBJ1-2, with D possibly TRBD1 on 6 matching bases. V lost 4 bases and J lost 5, with 12 bases in between. This CDR3 has 13 residues. Germline V gives CDR1 SGHDT, CDR2 YYEEEE. The CDR3 is CASSQGRRYGYTF. Partial CDR3 DNA: TGTGCCAGCAGCCAGGGGAGGAGGTATGGC.

Comment on this clone: The sequenced fragment ends 3 residues before the CDR3 boundary, so the rest is inferred from the germline J gene. The chain employs TRBV20-1 and TRBJ1-6; weak D call: TRBD1 (6 bases). The CDR3 extends over 17 amino acids. Trimming removed 6 bases at V and 2 bases at J, with 20 bases between. CDR1 DFQATT and CDR2 SNEGSKA come from the germline V gene (reference sequence). CDR3 sequence reads: CSAPVSGVRAYNSPLHF. Incomplete CDR3 DNA: TGCAGTGCCCCGGTTTCAGGGGTTCGGGCCTATAATTCACCC.

Comments on this clone: The sequenced fragment ends 3 residues before the CDR3 boundary, so the rest is inferred from the germline J gene. V and J are TRBV20-1 and TRBJ2-1; 8 positions agree with TRBD2. The CDR3 extends over 14 amino acids. J gave up 7 bases and V 3 bases, and 8 bases lay outside the gene matches. Germline V gives CDR1 DFQATT, CDR2 SNEGSKA (reference sequence). Incomplete CDR3 DNA: TGCAGTGCTAGCCCCGGGGGGGCCCTGAATGAG. Translating gives CSASPGGALNE. Given in full, the CDR3 is CSASPGGALNEQFF.

A remark on this clone: The read comes to an end 3 residues before the CDR3 does, leaving the germline J gene to fill in the end. The gene calls are TRBV20-1 and TRBJ2-7; no clear D gene. With 3 bases removed from V and 6 bases from J, the gap between germline ends came to 9 bases. CDR3 length: 11 amino acids. Germline values: CDR1 DFQATT, CDR2 SNEGSKA (reference sequence). This CDR3 reads CSASIGGEQYF. CDR3 bases read: TGCAGTGCTAGTATCGGCGGCGAG.

As to this clone: The observed sequence ends 3 residues before the CDR3 terminus, with the missing tail filled in from the germline J gene. The V call is TRBV12-3 or TRBV12-4, the J call TRBJ2-3; 10 bases agree with TRBD1. V shed 5 bases and J 4 bases; nucleotides not matched to a gene: 6. The CDR3 spans 15 residues. The covered CDR3 bases are TGTGCCAGCAGTGACAGGGGGCAACTCGCAGATACG. Its protein product is CASSDRGQLADT. Given in full, the CDR3 is CASSDRGQLADTQYF.

Comment on this clone: The read comes to an end 3 residues before the CDR3 does, leaving the germline J gene to fill in the end. This chain connects TRBV29-1 to TRBJ1-2; 8 bases are a match to TRBD1. This CDR3 is built from 15 residues. Germline V gene data show CDR1 as SQVTM and CDR2 as ANQGSEA. V lost 5 bases to trimming and J lost 7 bases; unmatched junction nucleotides: 15. The sequenced part of the CDR3 DNA is TGCAGCGTTTCGAAAGGACAGGGTATGAGGGGTGGC. It is translated as CSVSKGQGMRGG. The whole CDR3 reads CSVSKGQGMRGGYTF.

With regard to this clone: With the read ending 3 residues before the CDR3 end, the germline J gene is used to fill in that end. The chain uses TRBV10-2 and TRBJ2-3; perhaps TRBD1 as D (5 bases). Germline assignment: CDR1 WSHSY and CDR2 SAAADI. The CDR3 has 17 residues. The V gene lost 0 bases and the J gene lost 2 bases, with 15 bases spanning the gap. The CDR3 here is CASSESPGILHTDTQYF. CDR3 DNA, as far as it was read: TGCGCCAGCAGTGAGTCCCCAGGGATCCTTCACACAGATACG.

As for this clone: Sequencing ends 3 residues short of the CDR3 end; the germline J gene provides the rest. The rearrangement uses TRBV18 and TRBJ2-5; tentatively, D is TRBD1 (6 bases). This CDR3 region has 13 residues. Germline CDR1 KGHSH, CDR2 LQKENI. The V and J ends lost 4 bases and 5 bases respectively, with 11 bases between them. The CDR3 is CASSQGHTETQYF. The covered CDR3 bases are TGTGCCAGCTCACAGGGACATACCGAGACC.